The source of this T cell receptor beta chain is a study of cytomegalovirus exposure and HLA in healthy donors (dated by TCRdb to 2016 to 2017). For the study in its entirety: According to an earlier analysis of 587 of the donors, roughly 180 million T cells yielded 117 million unique TCR beta sequences and approximately 300 Gb of sequence data. To decide whether each TCR beta V gene segment behaved as functional or pseudogenic, an earlier analysis of some 570 of the donors relied on high-throughput TCR beta sequencing. Typing coverage differed by locus: A, B, C, DRB1 and DQB1 were typed in about 629-640 donors, DQA1 in approximately 520, DPA1 in 606, and DPB1 in approximately 450. Every repertoire in the discovery cohort had been generated on one and the same sequencing platform. Class I and class II HLA loci were covered by the typing at four-digit resolution. To predict cytomegalovirus infection status, the study brought together high-throughput TCR immunosequencing, statistical association of individual TCRs with disease status, and machine learning. On average, around 200,000 unique TCR beta nucleotide sequences were sequenced per donor among 350 to 400 genotyped donors of the cohort, with around 19% of those sequences being non-productive. Along with the approximately 650-subject first cohort, a separate validation cohort of more than 90 different subjects was used. Of the roughly 410 genotyped donors, roughly 80% were placed in the genetic ancestry cluster associated with self-reported Caucasian donors. Donor age, sex, ethnicity and CMV serostatus were collected together with the repertoire data. In a later analysis, previously published TCR beta repertoires from roughly 710 donors were re-analyzed and high-resolution HLA genotyping was added so that TCR occurrence patterns could be studied. A later genetic analysis took genome-wide SNP genotypes for about 55% of the 666 donors and used that subset as a discovery cohort. Roughly 5 DR-DQ haplotypes were treated as single units for association and clustering because of strong linkage in the cohort. The later analysis used no new phenotypic data to find candidate immune exposures, relying instead on TCR beta sequences and their occurrence across donors. An early release that covered 640 HLA-typed donors contained about 300 gigabases of sequencing data and 85 million to 100 million unique TCR sequences. The study was designed to test whether signatures of past pathogen exposure could be identified by cataloging public T cell receptors. The study used immunosequencing to profile the T cell repertoires of 666 subjects and linked those repertoires to cytomegalovirus serostatus.

In the case of this clone: What this receptor recognizes is not known. Base qualities were left out, and no much larger clone turns up one base away.

Receptors were amplified or captured by the immunoSEQ multiplex PCR assay. The multiplex PCR relied on a mix of 60 forward primers for TCR Vbeta segments and 13 reverse primers for TCR Jbeta segments. Amplification of the CDR3 region of rearranged TCR beta genes was performed with a multiplex PCR assay on genomic DNA. The Illumina HiSeq System was used to sequence the amplified TCR beta libraries as 87-base-pair reads. The authors' pipeline ran thus. In a later analysis, about 80 million unique TCR beta chains were counted across the 500 to 700 repertoires, and roughly 9.9 million of these chains were shared by at least two donors. Raw reads were error-corrected and collapsed into unique sequences by a nearest-neighbor algorithm in which closely related sequences were merged to remove PCR and sequencing errors. CDR3 sequences were aligned to IMGT reference sequences to assign V, D and J gene segments. For a sequence to be retained, a match of at least six nucleotides was required to both a V gene segment and a J gene segment. A rearrangement was called productive if the CDR3 had no stop codons and remained in frame with V and J, and every other rearrangement was called non-productive. CDR3 was defined by IMGT convention, running from the second conserved V-encoded cysteine to the conserved J-encoded phenylalanine. Sequences without an unambiguous match to a single V gene segment were excluded from the earlier analysis of about 640 of the donors. An earlier analysis of 587 of the donors classified V segments as functional when productive rearrangements were above 56.7% and as segregating when the standard deviation between donors was above 5%. A statistical classification framework was built for diagnosing cytomegalovirus status from the catalog of TCR beta chain sequences. A later analysis assigned V and J genes by comparing TCR nucleotide sequences with IMGT/GENE-DB human TR gene sequences. Using the TCRdist pipeline, a later analysis assigned CDR3 sequences along with most-parsimonious VDJ recombination scenarios. In a later analysis, every TCR beta chain was defined by the combination of its CDR3 amino acid sequence and its V-gene family, and reads without a unique V-gene family were dropped. In a later analysis, around 600 highly shared, low-generation-probability nucleotide sequences were removed to address suspected cross-contamination and a sequencing artifact. In a later analysis, a clonal expansion index was calculated for each public chain from normalized within-repertoire ranks of inferred template counts. A later analysis computed generation probabilities with a VDJ recombination model fitted to out-of-frame rearrangements, and checked the results against IGoR. Hypergeometric tests were used in a later analysis to score TCR-TCR, TCR-HLA and TCR-CMV co-occurrence, with a repertoire-size bias correction applied to the TCR pairs. To estimate false discovery rates, a later analysis permuted the HLA or CMV assignments 20 times. A later analysis grouped co-occurring TCRs with DBSCAN, adding TCRdist sequence similarity when clustering within HLA-allele-positive subsets. Repertoires with fewer than 30,000 or more than 120,000 public chains were left out of co-occurrence clustering, as were a few repertoires with anomalous nucleotide sharing. The table comes from immuneACCESS by way of TCRdb, which keeps in-frame sequences with V and J called. Part of the clones is missing from these tables; in studies checked, under half for an unresolved V gene and the rest for unknown reasons. V and J calls and clone size are copied from that table; D and trimming were computed from the DNA. The sample contains some 200,000 clones, over 60% of them found a single time. The top ten clonotypes cover 1.5% to 2% of the sample.

In total, over 600 healthy bone marrow donors made up the cohort. Cohort members were all nominally healthy when sampled, although unrecorded immune exposures were likely present. The donor tested CMV seronegative, placing the donor among the 350 or so seronegative members of the cohort. A peripheral blood sample was collected from each donor, and TCR beta sequencing was performed on peripheral blood mononuclear cells. The Qiagen DNeasy Blood Extraction Kit was used to extract genomic DNA from the blood cell samples. Beyond this particular receptor, the publication reports: Correlated functional status among segregating V segments might be attributable to linkage disequilibrium, but an unknown experimental factor could not be ruled out. A later analysis found that HLA-associated TCR beta chains were more clonally expanded and had lower generation probabilities than equally common non-associated chains. A further reported finding was that TCR beta sequences accurately predicted the HLA-A and HLA-B alleles for most subjects in the first cohort. V-gene and J-gene trimming of TCR beta chains was associated with a missense DCLRE1C variant in a later genetic analysis, and the association was replicated in an independent cohort. Most CMV-associated TCR beta chains appeared to be HLA-restricted in a later analysis, and the HLA associations seemed to be driven largely by CMV exposure. The earlier analysis of some 540 of the donors excluded some 15 rarely observed V segments, including chromosome 9 orphons, because counts were too low. When HLA alleles, especially DR and DQ, strongly co-occurred, attributing TCR associations to individual alleles was difficult. Some IMGT-functional V segments, including TRBV6-2 and TRBV6-3, could not be told apart with the 87-base-pair reads, so those segments were excluded. In an earlier analysis of 587 of the donors, most TCR beta V segments were observed in productive rearrangements about 87% or about 30% of the time, broadly matching IMGT annotations. According to a later genetic analysis, donors in an Asian-associated ancestry cluster had fewer N-insertions in productive TCRs than the approximately 670-donor mean. According to a later analysis, TCR association rates differed among HLA loci, with DRB1 alleles showing the most associated TCRs and HLA-C alleles showing the fewest. The classifier was reported to diagnose cytomegalovirus status with high specificity and sensitivity in both the original cohort and the validation cohort. In vitro tests confirmed that three of the cytomegalovirus-associated TCR beta chains recognize cytomegalovirus antigens. According to a later analysis, parvovirus B19, influenza, CMV and Epstein-Barr virus appeared linked to several top co-occurrence clusters. A later analysis associated some 17,000 TCR beta sequences with specific HLA alleles at a false discovery rate of 0.05. The authors suggested that the approach could potentially be generalized to other disease states and immunological phenotypes. The presence/absence analyses assumed that sequencing depth was roughly uniform across donors, and that assumption may not be true. A cluster of highly shared sequence variants was judged likely to be a technical artifact of the sequencing pipeline. For the cohort, immune exposure information was limited to CMV serostatus. In this cohort, only TCR beta chains were sequenced, and detectable features were limited by the absence of alpha or paired-chain data. Across donors, most TCR sequences were observed very rarely, whereas some public TCRs were present in many individuals. In the study, 150 to 200 TCR beta chains were listed as associated with cytomegalovirus. HLA typing was unavailable for some donors at each locus, so association tests used only the typed subset.

The CDR3 starts with the cysteine, ends with the phenylalanine, and has 15 residues. Only the CDR3 DNA stays, 45 bases, in frame from base 1. The germline V gene yields SGHRS for CDR1 and YFSETQ for CDR2. V gives up 0 bases and J gives up 9 bases, and the segment between their germline ends measures 13 bases. The TCR was taken from a man in his late teens or twenties in good health and CMV-seronegative. The sample consisted of PBMCs. The chain is made from TRBV5-1 and TRBJ1-6; D gene: possibly TRBD1, on 6 matching bases. The CDR3 region: CASSLGQGNGSPLHF. The DNA sequence is given as TGCGCCAGCAGCTTGGGGCAGGGGAATGGTTCACCCCTCCACTTT.